One and the same sample provided the 30 T cell receptor beta chains below, sequenced in a study of radiation and T cells in renal cell carcinoma. The protocol was immunoSEQ multiplex PCR, while the TCRdb copy is restricted to in-frame clones and leaves out a portion. There are more than 65,000 clones in the sample; about 86% occur only once, and 22% lies in the top ten. Time point specified: blood 2 weeks post-SBRT. Treatment meaning: 15 Gy SBRT to primary tumor, nephrectomy 4 weeks later. The sequences come from blood, collected from a patient whose treatment included radiotherapy and nephrectomy. The receptor source for this set is a woman aged 45-65 years with renal cell carcinoma.

V is TRBV7-9 and J is TRBJ1-2, with a tentative D call TRBD1 (6 bases). The germline V gene encodes CDR1 SEHNR and CDR2 FQNEAQ (reference sequence). The CDR3 length is 15 residues. V was cut by 4 bases and J by 4 bases, with 16 bases left in between. The CDR3 loop reads CASSSWGPRLYGYTF. The CDR3, as DNA: TGTGCCAGCAGCTCCTGGGGGCCGCGACTCTATGGCTACACCTTC.

This clone was observed a few times. The V and J genes are TRBV15 and TRBJ2-1; TRBD2 aligns across 10 bases. The CDR3 contains 15 residues. Germline V lookup: CDR1 LNHNV, CDR2 YYDKDF (reference sequence). V shed 3 bases and J 3 bases; nucleotides not matched to a gene: 2. As DNA, the CDR3 is TGTGCCACCAGCAGTACTAGCGGGGACTACAATGAGCAGTTCTTC. This encodes CATSSTSGDYNEQFF.

V is TRBV5-5 and J is TRBJ2-4; D tentatively reads TRBD1 or TRBD2 (5 bases each). The V and J ends lost 7 bases and 6 bases respectively, with 17 bases between them. Germline V gives CDR1 SGHKS, CDR2 YYEKEE (reference sequence). This CDR3 has 14 amino acids. The CDR3 loop is CASDTGAKANIQYF. DNA of the CDR3: TGTGCCAGCGACACCGGGGCAAAAGCAAACATTCAGTACTTC. The entire variable domain, with the rest obtained from reference TRBV5-5 and TRBJ2-4, is as follows: DAGVTQSPTHLIKTRGQQVTLRCSPISGHKSVSWYQQVLGQGPQFIFQYYEKEERGRGNFPDRFSARQFPNYSSELNVNALLLGDSALYLCASDTGAKANIQYFGAGTRLSVL.

The J gene is TRBJ1-2, the V gene TRBV4-1, with TRBD1 identical over 10 bases. The CDR3 has 15 residues. V lost 2 bases to trimming and J lost 6 bases; unmatched junction nucleotides: 6. The germline gives CDR1 MGHRA, CDR2 YSYEKL. In DNA, the CDR3 is TGCGCCAGCAGCCAACAACTGGGGACAGGGGATGGCTACACCTTC. This codes for CASSQQLGTGDGYTF.

This clone was observed many times. The chain uses TRBV6-5 and TRBJ1-1; TRBD1 is a possible D gene (5 bases). The CDR3 is 16 amino acids. Germline-derived CDR1 and CDR2 are MNHEY and SVGAGI. The V gene lost 0 bases and the J gene lost 4 bases, with 15 bases spanning the gap. Here the CDR3 DNA reads TGTGCCAGCAGTTACTCGGGCCTCGCCGGGGCCACTGAAGCTTTCTTT. Protein sequence: CASSYSGLAGATEAFF.

The chain combines TRBV5-1 with TRBJ2-3, with TRBD1 matching 7 bases. V was pared by 7 bases and J by 1 base, with 9 bases of the junction left unmatched. The CDR3 contains 15 residues. The V gene's germline CDR1 is SGHRS and CDR2 YFSETQ. The CDR3 is CASVLQGKGTDTQYF. The DNA for the CDR3 is TGCGCCAGCGTCCTACAGGGGAAGGGCACAGATACGCAGTATTTT.

This chain uses TRBV28 with TRBJ2-6; D remains unclear. V shed 5 bases and J shed 0 bases, with 8 bases lying between them. The CDR3 totals 15 residues. Germline V lookup: CDR1 MDHEN, CDR2 SYDVKM. The DNA for the CDR3 is TGTGCCAGCAGTGAGTCCATCTCTGGGGCCAACGTCCTGACTTTC. It translates to CASSESISGANVLTF. The variable domain in full, completed from reference TRBV28 and TRBJ2-6, reads DVKVTQSSRYLVKRTGEKVFLECVQDMDHENMFWYRQDPGLGLRLIYFSYDVKMKEKGDIPEGYSVSREKKERFSLILESASTNQTSMYLCASSESISGANVLTFGAGSRLTVL.

J is TRBJ1-2 and V is TRBV28, with 7 bases aligning to TRBD1. Trimming at V came to 2 bases and at J to 6 bases, leaving 3 bases not matched to a gene. This CDR3 comprises 13 residues. Germline loops: CDR1 MDHEN, CDR2 SYDVKM. CDR3 DNA: TGTGCCAGCAGTTTAGCAGGGGGTGATGGCTACACCTTC. Translation gives CASSLAGGDGYTF.

The gene calls are TRBV15 and TRBJ2-3; possibly TRBD2 for D (5 bases). Per the germline V gene, CDR1 is LNHNV and CDR2 is YYDKDF (reference sequence). Deletions cut 0 bases from V and 14 bases from J, with 12 bases between. The CDR3 consists of 12 residues. The CDR3 nucleotides are TGTGCCACCAGCAGAGACTCGGGGTTGGGGTATTTT. Amino acids: CATSRDSGLGYF. Based on the CDR3 plus reference TRBV15 and TRBJ2-3, the full variable domain is DAMVIQNPRYQVTQFGKPVTLSCSQTLNHNVMYWYQQKSSQAPKLLFHYYDKDFNNEADTPDNFQSRRPNTSFCFLDIRSPGLGDTAMYLCATSRDSGLGYFGPGTRLTVL.

The chain couples TRBV7-9 to TRBJ1-6; 7 positions agree with TRBD1. Germline V CDR1 and CDR2: SEHNR, FQNEAQ (reference sequence). The CDR3 totals 13 residues. J lost 9 bases, V lost 4 bases, and 3 bases had no gene match. The CDR3 sequence: CASSSRQGSPLHF. The CDR3 nucleotides are TGTGCCAGCAGCTCCAGACAGGGTTCACCCCTCCACTTT.

This chain uses TRBV5-4 with TRBJ2-6; 11 bases align to TRBD1. CDR1 and CDR2 (germline): SGHNT, YYREEE (reference sequence). The CDR3 extends over 17 amino acids. V shed 4 bases, J shed 2 bases, and the junction held 5 bases outside the gene matches. The CDR3 DNA is TGTGCCAGCAGCCTGGGACAGGGGGGGACTGGGGCCAACGTCCTGACTTTC. Its translation: CASSLGQGGTGANVLTF.

This clone showed up just a few times. The chain links TRBV9 to TRBJ2-2; D not certain. Trimming took off 0 bases at V and 0 bases at J, with 9 bases between the two ends. The length of the CDR3 is 16 residues. Germline V gene lookup returns CDR1 SGDLS and CDR2 YYNGEE. The CDR3 DNA follows: TGTGCCAGCAGCGTAGGGTGGGCGACGAACACCGGGGAGCTGTTTTTT. Translated, it gives CASSVGWATNTGELFF.

The V call is TRBV4-3, the J call TRBJ2-1; 9 nucleotides align to TRBD1. The CDR3 length is 12 residues. The V and J ends lost 3 bases and 13 bases, in that order; junction bases with no gene match: 4. Germline V lookup: CDR1 LGHNA, CDR2 YSLEER. The CDR3 loop is CASSQGTGSQFF. The CDR3 bases are TGCGCCAGCAGCCAGGGGACAGGGAGTCAGTTCTTC.

The count of this clone is one. The chain carries TRBV2 and TRBJ2-3, with 7 bases matching TRBD1. In germline, CDR1 is SNHLY, CDR2 FYNNEI. The CDR3 runs to 14 residues. Trimming took 7 bases from V and 1 from J; bases not matched to a gene: 5. CDR3 residues: CASIRDRGTDTQYF. In nucleotides, the CDR3 is TGTGCCAGCATCCGGGACAGAGGCACAGATACGCAGTATTTT.

This clone is a singleton in its sample. The rearrangement links TRBV7-9 to TRBJ2-7, with 7 positions matching TRBD1. The junction had 12 bases not matched to a gene; V was cut back by 4 bases and J by 9 bases. This CDR3 contains 14 residues. Germline CDR1 reads SEHNR; CDR2 reads FQNEAQ (reference sequence). This chain's CDR3 is CASSSGQLFRGQYF. CDR3 DNA: TGTGCCAGCAGCTCGGGACAGTTATTCAGAGGGCAGTACTTC.

This clone was recorded many times. The CDR3 here is CASSKGFGGVNTEAFF. The CDR3 DNA reads TGTGCCAGCAGCAAAGGATTTGGAGGGGTGAACACTGAAGCTTTCTTT. The chain uses TRBV21-1 and TRBJ1-1. TRBV21-1 has pseudogene status. This CDR3 has 16 residues.

The V and J genes are TRBV29-1 and TRBJ1-1, with D tentatively TRBD1 (5 bases). Trimming stripped 2 bases from V and 0 bases from J, with 7 bases between. CDR1 SQVTM and CDR2 ANQGSEA come from the germline V gene. The CDR3 totals 13 residues. CDR3 in amino acids: CSVEPGLNTEAFF. CDR3 bases: TGCAGCGTTGAACCGGGGCTGAACACTGAAGCTTTCTTT.

This chain's CDR3 is CASSSLSGTANTGELFF. The CDR3 DNA reads as TGTGCCAGCAGCTCGTTAAGCGGGACGGCGAACACCGGGGAGCTGTTTTTT. V and J are TRBV7-2 and TRBJ2-2; TRBD2 matches 7 bases. V lost 4 bases, J lost 0 bases, and 8 bases stayed unmatched. The germline V gene has CDR1 SGHTA and CDR2 FQGNSA. The CDR3 totals 17 residues.

This sequence joins TRBV13 and TRBJ2-7; possibly TRBD1 or TRBD2 for D (5 bases each). Between the trimmed V and J ends, which lost 5 bases and 1 base, there was a span of 18 bases. This CDR3 contains 16 residues. The germline CDR1 and CDR2 sequences are PRHDT and FYEKMQ (reference sequence). The CDR3 sequence: CASSKPGAGRSYEQYF. CDR3 nucleotide sequence: TGTGCCAGCAGCAAACCCGGGGCAGGGCGGTCCTACGAGCAGTACTTC.

The J gene is TRBJ2-2, the V gene TRBV5-4; no clear D. The CDR3 covers 13 residues. V lost 4 bases to trimming and J lost 5 bases, with 9 bases between them. Per the germline V gene, CDR1 is SGHNT and CDR2 is YYREEE (reference sequence). The CDR3: CASSPYWTGELFF. The CDR3 DNA reads as TGTGCCAGCAGCCCTTACTGGACCGGGGAGCTGTTTTTT.

CDR3 sequence: CASSSRSSYEQYF. The CDR3 coding sequence is TGTGCCAGCAGTTCCCGGAGCTCCTACGAGCAGTACTTC. The chain is built from TRBV27 and TRBJ2-7; D is ambiguous. Germline V gives CDR1 MNHEY, CDR2 SMNVEV (reference sequence). The V end lost 4 bases, the J end lost 0 bases, and 7 bases lay between the germline ends. CDR3 length equals 13 residues.

CDR3 DNA sequence: TGTGCCAGCAGCTTGGTAGGGTATTCCTACAATGAGCAGTTCTTC. Encoded protein: CASSLVGYSYNEQFF. V and J are TRBV5-6 and TRBJ2-1; D gene unclear. CDR3 length: 15 amino acids. Germline V lookup: CDR1 SGHDT, CDR2 YYEEEE. V dropped 0 bases and J dropped 1 base, with 8 bases sitting between them. Full variable domain (rest looked up from reference TRBV5-6 and TRBJ2-1): DAGVTQSPTHLIKTRGQQVTLRCSPKSGHDTVSWYQQALGQGPQFIFQYYEEEERQRGNFPDRFSGHQFPNYSSELNVNALLLGDSALYLCASSLVGYSYNEQFFGPGTRLTVL.

The V and J genes are TRBV5-6 and TRBJ2-2; D is uncertain. From germline, CDR1 is SGHDT and CDR2 YYEEEE. V was shortened by 4 bases and J by 13 bases, with 17 bases between the two germline ends. The length of the CDR3 is 13 residues. CDR3 in amino acids: CASSRGPPRGLFF. CDR3 DNA: TGTGCCAGCAGCAGAGGACCCCCTCGAGGGCTGTTTTTT.

This sequence joins TRBV10-3 and TRBJ1-4; TRBD1 might be the D (5 bases). CDR3 size: 14 residues. Trimming removed 3 bases from V and 4 bases from J, with 9 bases in between. The germline CDR1 and CDR2 sequences are ENHRY and SYGVKD. The CDR3 here is CAISDGQGNEKLFF. The CDR3 DNA is TGTGCCATCAGTGACGGGCAGGGTAATGAAAAACTGTTTTTT.

The chain combines TRBV7-7 with TRBJ2-5; D gene uncertain. The V end lost 3 bases, the J end lost 2 bases, and 7 bases lay between the germline ends. CDR1 is SSHAT, CDR2 FNYEAQ, per germline (reference sequence). The CDR3 contains 13 residues. CDR3 in DNA: TGTGCCAGCAGCTTTAACTTGCAAGAGACCCAGTACTTC. Amino acid sequence: CASSFNLQETQYF.

CDR3 DNA: TGTGCCAGCAGTGGAATGGGACAGATAGACAATGAGCAGTTCTTC. Translation gives CASSGMGQIDNEQFF. J is TRBJ2-1 and V is TRBV2; 7 bases are a match to TRBD1. V was pared by 4 bases and J by 5 bases, with 8 bases of the junction left unmatched. Germline CDR1 SNHLY, CDR2 FYNNEI. This CDR3 region has 15 residues. Using reference TRBV2 and TRBJ2-1 for the parts outside the CDR3, the full variable domain is EPEVTQTPSHQVTQMGQEVILRCVPISNHLYFYWYRQILGQKVEFLVSFYNNEISEKSEIFDDQFSVERPDGSNFTLKIRSTKLEDSAMYFCASSGMGQIDNEQFFGPGTRLTVL.

The genes are TRBV5-4 and TRBJ2-1; D uncertain. The germline CDR1 and CDR2 sequences are SGHNT and YYREEE (reference sequence). CDR3 length equals 12 residues. V shed 2 bases and J shed 4 bases, with 4 bases lying between them. The CDR3: CASSLYYNEQFF. The CDR3 region has the DNA TGTGCCAGCAGCTTATATTACAATGAGCAGTTCTTC.

This chain connects TRBV6-5 to TRBJ1-2; no clear D. The V gene's germline CDR1 is MNHEY and CDR2 SVGAGI. The CDR3 extends over 14 amino acids. V dropped 6 bases and J dropped 2 bases, with 13 bases sitting between them. This CDR3 reads CASRTYSLNYGYTF. The DNA for the CDR3 is TGTGCCAGCAGGACATACTCCCTAAACTATGGCTACACCTTC.

This chain uses TRBV14 with TRBJ2-5, with a possible D match to TRBD2 (6 bases). Trimming took off 4 bases at V and 5 bases at J, with 14 bases between the two ends. The CDR3 has 14 residues. Germline lookup yields CDR1 SGHDN and CDR2 FVKESK. The chain's CDR3 is CASSPLRGTETQYF. The CDR3 nucleotides are TGTGCCAGCAGCCCGTTACGGGGGACTGAGACCCAGTACTTC.

The genes are TRBV5-4 and TRBJ2-2; D is uncertain. CDR1 and CDR2 from the germline V gene are SGHNT and YYREEE (reference sequence). The CDR3 runs 13 residues. Trimming took off 0 bases at V and 8 bases at J, with 8 bases between the two ends. The CDR3, as DNA: TGTGCCAGCAGCTTGGCCTTCGCAGGGGAGCTGTTTTTT. It specifies CASSLAFAGELFF. The full variable domain, with the rest looked up from reference TRBV5-4 and TRBJ2-2, is ETGVTQSPTHLIKTRGQQVTLRCSSQSGHNTVSWYQQALGQGPQFIFQYYREEENGRGNFPPRFSGLQFPNYSSELNVNALELDDSALYLCASSLAFAGELFFGEGSRLTVL.